Below, 8 T cell receptor beta chains from the same sample are listed, as sequenced in a study of shared clonotypes between healthy human individuals. This table comes from immunoSEQ multiplex PCR, and its TCRdb copy is limited to in-frame clones, with some not included. The data contain over 2,000,000 clones, around 93% of them singletons. In the naive CD8 group, cells lacked CD45RO and were positively selected for CCR7, so terminally differentiated effector memory CD45RA+ cells were left out. Input material: naive CD8+ T cells from PBMCs. These receptors all come from a man aged 18 to 29 in good health. Some clones in this sample may be carry-over from other donors' samples.

V gene TRBV7-8 combines with J gene TRBJ1-1, with D possibly TRBD1 on 5 matching bases. This CDR3 has 18 residues. Trimming took 1 base from V and 2 from J, leaving 20 bases between them. From germline, CDR1 is SGHVS and CDR2 FQNEAQ. The CDR3 region has the DNA TGTGCCAGCAGCTTAGTGATCTCGGGGGATGGGCTTAACACTGAAGCTTTCTTT. It is translated as CASSLVISGDGLNTEAFF.

With respect to this clone: Distinct nucleotide sequences in the sample also encode this CDR3. The chain combines TRBV28 with TRBJ2-7; 9 bases align to TRBD1. After removal of 5 bases from V and 2 bases from J, the junction contained 4 bases not matched to a gene. The CDR3 consists of 14 residues. Germline V gene data show CDR1 as MDHEN and CDR2 as SYDVKM. The CDR3 region is CASSPGQGPYEQYF. DNA of the CDR3: TGTGCCAGCAGTCCGGGACAGGGACCCTACGAGCAGTACTTC.

The V gene is TRBV10-1, the J gene TRBJ2-7; 7 bases fit TRBD2. Germline values: CDR1 WNHNN, CDR2 SYGVQD (reference sequence). V was pared by 3 bases and J by 2 bases, with 10 bases of the junction left unmatched. This CDR3 comprises 16 residues. For the CDR3, the DNA is TGCGCCAGCAGTGACCGCCGGGGGGTATTCCCCTACGAGCAGTACTTC. Its protein product is CASSDRRGVFPYEQYF.

The rearrangement joins TRBV6-5 to TRBJ1-1, with no clear D. The CDR3 is 12 amino acids. The V gene lost 6 bases and the J gene lost 1 base, with 6 bases spanning the gap. CDR1 MNHEY and CDR2 SVGAGI come from the germline V gene. CDR3 protein: CASRGSNTEAFF. As DNA, the CDR3 is TGTGCCAGCAGAGGTTCGAACACTGAAGCTTTCTTT.

The chain has TRBV27 and TRBJ2-6; perhaps TRBD2 as D (5 bases). Germline V gene lookup returns CDR1 MNHEY and CDR2 SMNVEV (reference sequence). The length of the CDR3 is 14 residues. V lost 5 bases to trimming and J lost 2 bases, with 7 bases between them. The CDR3 DNA reads TGTGCCAGCAGTATGAGGGCTGGGGCCAACGTCCTGACTTTC. It codes for CASSMRAGANVLTF.

V and J are TRBV15 and TRBJ2-7; D gene uncertain. Trimming removed 0 bases at V and 1 base at J, with 7 bases between. CDR1 LNHNV and CDR2 YYDKDF come from the germline V gene (reference sequence). The CDR3 is 14 residues long. The CDR3 DNA reads TGTGCCACCAGCAGAGACACGGGTTCCTACGAGCAGTACTTC. Its protein is CATSRDTGSYEQYF.

This rearrangement joins TRBV6-5 to TRBJ1-5; TRBD1 might be the D (6 bases). Germline V gene lookup returns CDR1 MNHEY and CDR2 SVGAGI. V lost 6 bases to trimming and J lost 7 bases, with 19 bases between them. The CDR3 spans 15 residues. CDR3 sequence (DNA): TGTGCCAGCAGCGAGCGCGGTGGGGGCAGACAGCCCCAGCATTTT. Protein product: CASSERGGGRQPQHF.

V is TRBV7-6 and J is TRBJ2-1, with 10 positions matching TRBD2. There are 16 residues in the CDR3. V was pared by 5 bases and J by 5 bases, with 9 bases of the junction left unmatched. Germline V CDR1 and CDR2: SGHVS, FNYEAQ. In nucleotides, the CDR3 is TGTGCCAGCAGCGTTATACTAGCGGGAATAAACAATGAGCAGTTCTTC. Translated: CASSVILAGINNEQFF.